These 7 T cell receptor beta chains were all obtained from the same sample, sequenced in a study of cytomegalovirus exposure and HLA in healthy donors. Some clones are missing from TCRdb's copy, which holds only in-frame ones; the method was immunoSEQ multiplex PCR. The sample has under 75,000 clones; around 97% are singletons. Sequenced sample: PBMCs. Receptor source: a woman between 18 and 29 years old in good health and CMV-seropositive.

This chain connects TRBV15 to TRBJ1-5; D gene unclear. Per germline, CDR1 LNHNV and CDR2 YYDKDF (reference sequence). This CDR3 comprises 14 residues. Trimming stripped 5 bases from V and 1 base from J, with 9 bases between. The CDR3 protein is CATSAEESNQPQHF. DNA for the CDR3: TGTGCCACCAGCGCAGAGGAGAGCAATCAGCCCCAGCATTTT.

The chain is built from TRBV7-2 and TRBJ2-7, with 11 bases identical to TRBD1. The CDR3 contains 16 residues. After removal of 4 bases from V and 2 bases from J, the junction contained 7 bases not matched to a gene. The V gene's germline CDR1 is SGHTA and CDR2 FQGNSA. CDR3 amino acids: CASSSPGTGGTYEQYF. The DNA for the CDR3 is TGTGCCAGCAGCTCGCCCGGGACAGGGGGTACCTACGAGCAGTACTTC. Using reference TRBV7-2 and TRBJ2-7 for the parts outside the CDR3, the full variable domain is GAGVSQSPSNKVTEKGKDVELRCDPISGHTALYWYRQSLGQGLEFLIYFQGNSAPDKSGLPSDRFSAERTGGSVSTLTIQRTQQEDSAVYLCASSSPGTGGTYEQYFGPGTRLTVT.

J is TRBJ2-7 and V is TRBV5-1; possibly TRBD1 for D (7 bases). The V end lost 8 bases, the J end lost 4 bases, and 16 bases lay between the germline ends. Germline V gene data show CDR1 as SGHRS and CDR2 as YFSETQ. The CDR3 has 13 residues. The CDR3 DNA reads TGCGCCAGTATGGGAGGACAGGCGTACGAGCAGTACTTC. Residues: CASMGGQAYEQYF.

The chain combines TRBV9 with TRBJ2-3, with a possible D match to TRBD2 (5 bases). Germline assignment: CDR1 SGDLS and CDR2 YYNGEE. V lost 7 bases to trimming and J lost 0 bases, with 12 bases between them. The CDR3 runs 14 residues. The CDR3 sequence is CASSGGPSTDTQYF. CDR3 coding DNA: TGTGCCAGCTCTGGAGGCCCGAGCACAGATACGCAGTATTTT.

J is TRBJ1-2 and V is TRBV18, with D perhaps TRBD1 (5 bases). Trimming removed 3 bases from V and 8 bases from J, with 22 bases in between. Looked up from germline, CDR1 is KGHSH and CDR2 is LQKENI. The CDR3 length is 16 residues. CDR3 in amino acids: CASSPGTKNLPGGYTF. The CDR3 DNA is TGTGCCAGCTCACCCGGCACAAAGAACCTGCCAGGGGGCTACACCTTC.

V and J are TRBV27 and TRBJ2-1; 14 nucleotides align to TRBD2. Germline CDR1 MNHEY, CDR2 SMNVEV (reference sequence). V was pared by 4 bases and J by 0 bases, with 8 bases of the junction left unmatched. The CDR3 totals 19 residues. The CDR3 DNA reads TGTGCCAGCAGTTCCCTCCCCGGGACTAGCGGGAGCTCCTACAATGAGCAGTTCTTC. Translated, it gives CASSSLPGTSGSSYNEQFF.

This clone was detected only once. The chain carries TRBV13 and TRBJ2-7; 9 bases match TRBD2. Germline CDR1 and CDR2: PRHDT and FYEKMQ (reference sequence). This CDR3 is 13 amino acids long. V was clipped by 5 bases and J by 3 bases; unmatched bases: 2. DNA of the CDR3: TGTGCCAGCAGCGTTAGCGGGAGCTACGAGCAGTACTTC. Amino acid sequence: CASSVSGSYEQYF. Variable domain in full (rest from reference TRBV13 and TRBJ2-7): AAGVIQSPRHLIKEKRETATLKCYPIPRHDTVYWYQQGPGQDPQFLISFYEKMQSDKGSIPDRFSAQQFSDYHSELNMSSLELGDSALYFCASSVSGSYEQYFGPGTRLTVT.